This T cell receptor beta chain was identified during a study of blood T cell repertoires in COVID-19. Data came from immunoSEQ multiplex PCR; TCRdb stores just in-frame clones and leaves some out. The table records tens of thousands of clones, over 75% of them present only once. Germline CDR1 reads MGHRA; CDR2 reads YSYEKL. Trimming shortened V by 2 bases and J by 1 base, and 11 bases separated the two germline ends. The length of the CDR3 is 15 residues. The V call is TRBV4-1, the J call TRBJ2-5; D perhaps matches TRBD1 (5 bases). The source is a woman aged 55-69 years with acute or convalescent COVID-19. The sample taken for sequencing was peripheral blood. The CDR3 DNA sequence: TGCGCCAGCAGCCAATATCAGGACATCCAAGAGACCCAGTACTTC. Translating it yields CASSQYQDIQETQYF.